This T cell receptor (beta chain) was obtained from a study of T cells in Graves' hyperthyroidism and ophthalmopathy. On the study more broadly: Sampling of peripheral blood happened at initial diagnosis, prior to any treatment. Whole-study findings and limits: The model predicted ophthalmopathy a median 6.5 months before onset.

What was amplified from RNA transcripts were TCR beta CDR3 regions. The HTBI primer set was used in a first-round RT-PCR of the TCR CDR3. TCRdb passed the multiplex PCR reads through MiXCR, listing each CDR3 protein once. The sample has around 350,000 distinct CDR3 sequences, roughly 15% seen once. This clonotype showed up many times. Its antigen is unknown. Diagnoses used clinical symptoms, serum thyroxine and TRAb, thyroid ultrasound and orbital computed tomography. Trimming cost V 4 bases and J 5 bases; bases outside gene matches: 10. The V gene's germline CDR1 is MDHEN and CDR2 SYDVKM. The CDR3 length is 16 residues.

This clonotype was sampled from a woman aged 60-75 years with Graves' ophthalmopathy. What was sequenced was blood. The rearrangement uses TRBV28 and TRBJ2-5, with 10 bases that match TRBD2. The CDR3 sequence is CASSSPSGRALETQYF. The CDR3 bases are TGTGCCAGCAGTTCACCGAGCGGGAGGGCTCTGGAGACCCAGTACTTC.